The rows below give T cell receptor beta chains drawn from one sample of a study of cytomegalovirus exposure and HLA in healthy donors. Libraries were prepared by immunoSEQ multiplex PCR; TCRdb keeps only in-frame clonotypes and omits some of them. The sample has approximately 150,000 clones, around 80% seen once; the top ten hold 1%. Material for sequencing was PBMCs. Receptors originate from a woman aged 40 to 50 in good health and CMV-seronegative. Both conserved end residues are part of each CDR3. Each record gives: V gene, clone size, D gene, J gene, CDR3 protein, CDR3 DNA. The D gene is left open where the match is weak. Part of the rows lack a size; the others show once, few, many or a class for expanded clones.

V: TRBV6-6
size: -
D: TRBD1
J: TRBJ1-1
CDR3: CASISAGTGGTEAFF
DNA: TGTGCCAGCATCTCAGCCGGGACAGGAGGCACTGAAGCTTTCTTT

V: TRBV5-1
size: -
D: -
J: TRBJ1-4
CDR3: CASSLGERGDGEKLLF
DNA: TGCGCCAGCAGCTTGGGTGAACGGGGGGATGGTGAAAAACTGCTTTTT

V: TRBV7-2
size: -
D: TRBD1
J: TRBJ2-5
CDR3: CASSFRRGQGTQYF
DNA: TGTGCCAGCAGCTTTCGCAGGGGGCAGGGGACCCAGTACTTC

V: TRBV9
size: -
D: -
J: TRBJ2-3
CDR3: CASSELGRRTDTQYF
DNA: TGTGCCAGCAGTGAGCTTGGGCGACGCACAGATACGCAGTATTTT

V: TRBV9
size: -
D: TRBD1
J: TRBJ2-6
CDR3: CASSARQGLGSGANVLTF
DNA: TGTGCCAGCAGCGCAAGACAGGGATTGGGCTCTGGGGCCAACGTCCTGACTTTC

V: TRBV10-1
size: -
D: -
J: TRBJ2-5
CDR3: CASSEPRGTAKVETQYF
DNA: TGCGCCAGCAGTGAGCCCAGAGGGACTGCCAAGGTCGAGACCCAGTACTTC

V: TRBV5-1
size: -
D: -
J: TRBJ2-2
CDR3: CASASTVTGELFF
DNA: TGCGCCAGCGCTTCGACAGTGACCGGGGAGCTGTTTTTT

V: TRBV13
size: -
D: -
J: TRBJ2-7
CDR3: CASSPRTFEQYF
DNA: TGTGCCAGCAGCCCCCGGACTTTCGAGCAGTACTTC

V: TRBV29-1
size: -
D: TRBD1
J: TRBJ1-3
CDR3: CSVGQGASNTIYF
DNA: TGCAGCGTGGGACAGGGGGCTAGTAACACCATATATTTT

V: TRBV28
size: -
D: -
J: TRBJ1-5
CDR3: CASSSLGDTNQPQHF
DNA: TGTGCCAGCAGTTCTCTAGGGGACACCAATCAGCCCCAGCATTTT

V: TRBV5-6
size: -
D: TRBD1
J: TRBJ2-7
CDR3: CASSPGTGLYEQYF
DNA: TGTGCCAGCAGCCCCGGGACAGGGCTCTACGAGCAGTACTTC

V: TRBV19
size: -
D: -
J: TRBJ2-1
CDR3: CASSRTPAANEQFF
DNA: TGTGCCAGTAGTAGGACTCCGGCGGCCAATGAGCAGTTCTTC

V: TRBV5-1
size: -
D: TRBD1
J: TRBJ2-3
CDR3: CASSLQQGSTDTQYF
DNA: TGCGCCAGCAGCTTACAACAGGGGAGCACAGATACGCAGTATTTT

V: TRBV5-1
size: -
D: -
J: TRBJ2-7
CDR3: CASSFAGTYEQYF
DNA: TGCGCCAGCAGCTTCGCCGGGACCTACGAGCAGTACTTC

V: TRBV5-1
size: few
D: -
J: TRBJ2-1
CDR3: CASSSRRLNEQFF
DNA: TGCGCCAGCAGCTCGCGGCGGCTAAATGAGCAGTTCTTC

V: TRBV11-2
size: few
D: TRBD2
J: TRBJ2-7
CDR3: CASSVTSAYEQYF
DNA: TGTGCCAGCAGCGTGACTAGCGCGTACGAGCAGTACTTC

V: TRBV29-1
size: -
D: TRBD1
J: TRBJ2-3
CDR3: CSGGQGATDTQYF
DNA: TGCAGCGGGGGACAGGGGGCCACAGATACGCAGTATTTT

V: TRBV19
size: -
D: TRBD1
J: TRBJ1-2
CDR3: CASSNRGRNVYGYTF
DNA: TGTGCCAGTAGTAACAGGGGGCGCAATGTCTATGGCTACACCTTC

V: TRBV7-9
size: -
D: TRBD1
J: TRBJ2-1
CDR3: CASSLRGTGPLTQFF
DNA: TGTGCCAGCAGCCTAAGAGGGACAGGCCCCCTGACGCAGTTCTTC

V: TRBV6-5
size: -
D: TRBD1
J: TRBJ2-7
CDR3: CASSYSRDRGAYEQYF
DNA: TGTGCCAGCAGTTACTCCCGGGACAGGGGGGCCTACGAGCAGTACTTC

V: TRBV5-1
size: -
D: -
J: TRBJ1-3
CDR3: CASSGGDSGNTIYF
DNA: TGCGCCAGCAGCGGGGGCGACTCTGGAAACACCATATATTTT

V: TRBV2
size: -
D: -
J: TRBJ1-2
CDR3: CASSEGRAFLGYTF
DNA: TGTGCCAGCAGTGAAGGCAGGGCCTTCTTAGGCTACACCTTC

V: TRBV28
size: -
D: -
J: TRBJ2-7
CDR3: CASSWRSSYEQYF
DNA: TGTGCCAGCAGTTGGCGGAGCTCCTACGAGCAGTACTTC

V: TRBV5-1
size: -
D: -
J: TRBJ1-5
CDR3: CASSLAGDGQPQHF
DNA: TGCGCCAGCAGCTTGGCAGGGGATGGTCAGCCCCAGCATTTT

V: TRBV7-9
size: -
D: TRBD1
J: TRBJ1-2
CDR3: CASSSQGWYGYTF
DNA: TGTGCCAGCAGCTCACAGGGGTGGTATGGCTACACCTTC

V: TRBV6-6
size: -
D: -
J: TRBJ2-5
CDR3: CASSYSGSGETQYF
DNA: TGTGCCAGCAGTTACTCGGGTAGCGGTGAGACCCAGTACTTC

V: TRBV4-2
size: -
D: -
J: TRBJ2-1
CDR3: CASSQEASEKQFF
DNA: TGTGCCAGCAGCCAAGAGGCTAGCGAAAAGCAGTTCTTC

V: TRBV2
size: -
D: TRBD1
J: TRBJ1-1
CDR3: CASSGAGGASTEAFF
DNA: TGTGCCAGCAGTGGGGCAGGGGGCGCGAGCACTGAAGCTTTCTTT

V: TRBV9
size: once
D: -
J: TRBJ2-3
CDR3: CASSVAGADTQYF
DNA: TGTGCCAGCAGCGTGGCAGGGGCAGATACGCAGTATTTT

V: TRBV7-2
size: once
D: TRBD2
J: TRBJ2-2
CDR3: CASSLVLAGGRTGELFF
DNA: TGTGCCAGCAGCTTAGTCCTAGCGGGAGGTCGGACCGGGGAGCTGTTTTTT

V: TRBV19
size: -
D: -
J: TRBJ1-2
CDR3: CASSINRTPQGYTF
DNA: TGTGCCAGTAGTATAAACAGGACCCCTCAGGGCTACACCTTC

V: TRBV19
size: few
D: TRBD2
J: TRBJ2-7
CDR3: CASSIDGTTYEQYF
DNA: TGTGCCAGTAGTATAGACGGGACTACCTACGAGCAGTACTTC

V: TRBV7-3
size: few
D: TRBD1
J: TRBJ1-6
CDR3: CASSLSGTGADSPLHF
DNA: TGTGCCAGCAGCTTAAGCGGGACAGGGGCAGACTCACCCCTCCACTTT

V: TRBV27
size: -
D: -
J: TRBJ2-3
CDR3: CASSRTRGDTQYF
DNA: TGTGCCAGCTCACGGACTCGTGGAGATACGCAGTATTTT

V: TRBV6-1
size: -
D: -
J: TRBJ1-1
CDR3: CASSEPGNTEAFF
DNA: TGTGCCAGCAGTGAACCGGGGAACACTGAAGCTTTCTTT

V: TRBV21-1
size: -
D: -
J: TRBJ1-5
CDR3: CASSNRDDSNQPQHF
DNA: TGTGCCAGCAGCAACAGGGATGATAGCAATCAGCCCCAGCATTTT

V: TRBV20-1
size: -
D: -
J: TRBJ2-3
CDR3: CSALADTQYF
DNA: TGCAGTGCACTAGCAGATACGCAGTATTTT

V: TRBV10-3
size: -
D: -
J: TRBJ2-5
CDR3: CAIRDSKSVSQETQYF
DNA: TGTGCCATCCGGGACTCCAAGTCCGTCTCACAAGAGACCCAGTACTTC

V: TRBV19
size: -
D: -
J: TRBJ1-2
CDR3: CASSVGQPNNYGYTF
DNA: TGTGCCAGTAGTGTTGGACAGCCCAATAACTATGGCTACACCTTC

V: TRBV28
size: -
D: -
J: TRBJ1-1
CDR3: CASSLFTGTDTEAFF
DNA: TGTGCCAGCAGCTTATTTACAGGGACCGACACTGAAGCTTTCTTT

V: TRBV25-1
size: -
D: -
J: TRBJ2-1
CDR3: CAAGYNEQFF
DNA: TGTGCCGCCGGCTACAATGAGCAGTTCTTC